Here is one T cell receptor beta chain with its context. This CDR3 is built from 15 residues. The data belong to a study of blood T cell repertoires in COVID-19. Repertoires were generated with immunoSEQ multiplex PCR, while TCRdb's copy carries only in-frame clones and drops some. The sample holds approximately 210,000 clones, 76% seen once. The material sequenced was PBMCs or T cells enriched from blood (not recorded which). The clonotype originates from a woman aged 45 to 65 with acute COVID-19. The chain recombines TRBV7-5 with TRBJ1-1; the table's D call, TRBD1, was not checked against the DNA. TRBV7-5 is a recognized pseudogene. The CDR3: CVRSLADRGGTEAFF. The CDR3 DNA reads TGTGTCAGAAGCTTAGCTGACAGGGGAGGCACTGAAGCTTTCTTT.